This T cell receptor (beta chain) was recorded in a study of blood T cells in healthy people across ages. Regarding the study as a whole: Researchers judged that diversity estimates from one million T cells fell short of true values.

Healthy Caucasians from Russia aged about 6 to 90 served as donors. The second PCR ran about 6 to 11 cycles with a sample-barcoded 5' primer and J-beta primers. Each of the samples gave a minimum of 2.5 million paired-end reads that contained CDR3. TCRdb re-called the 5' RACE reads with MiXCR, one entry per CDR3 protein. The top ten clones hold over 2% of a sample with roughly 2 million distinct CDR3 sequences, about 50% of them seen once. The CDR3 loop spans 19 amino acids. Germline CDR1 reads SGHAT; CDR2 reads FQDESV (reference sequence). The V end was cut by 1 base, the J end by 0 bases, with 19 bases between. Regarding this clonotype: Its antigen remains unknown.

This sequence was found in a woman between 35 and 50 years old in good health. V gene TRBV11-1 combines with J gene TRBJ1-5; D perhaps matches TRBD1 (6 bases). Sequencing input: blood. CDR3: CASSLVEGDTDYSNQPQHF. The DNA of the CDR3 is TGTGCCAGCAGCTTAGTTGAAGGGGACACAGATTATAGCAATCAGCCCCAGCATTTT.